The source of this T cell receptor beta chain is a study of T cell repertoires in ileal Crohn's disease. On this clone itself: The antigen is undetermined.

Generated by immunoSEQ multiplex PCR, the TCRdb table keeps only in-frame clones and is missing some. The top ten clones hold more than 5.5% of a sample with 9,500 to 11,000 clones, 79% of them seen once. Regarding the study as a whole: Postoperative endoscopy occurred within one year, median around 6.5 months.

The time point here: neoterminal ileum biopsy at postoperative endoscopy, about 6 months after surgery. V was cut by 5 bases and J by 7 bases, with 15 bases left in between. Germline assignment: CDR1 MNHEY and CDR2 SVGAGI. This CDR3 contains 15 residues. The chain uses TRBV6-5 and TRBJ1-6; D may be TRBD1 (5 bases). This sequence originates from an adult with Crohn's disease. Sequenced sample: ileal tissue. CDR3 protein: CASSLLGPRNSPLHF. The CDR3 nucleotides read TGTGCCAGCAGTCTCCTGGGGCCTCGGAATTCACCCCTCCACTTT.